One and the same sample provided the 7 T cell receptor beta chains below, sequenced in a study of T cell repertoires in cytomegalovirus infection (dated by TCRdb to about 2019). TCRdb names Illumina HiSeq 1500 as the instrument used. In TCRdb, the public reads were trimmed at Q25 with fastp and aligned with MiXCR, with productive beta chains retained. Records with the same CDR3 protein are collapsed into one entry carrying the most frequent genes and DNA. Here the sample has around 490,000 distinct CDR3 sequences; more than 25% occur a single time. The leading ten clones occupy 13% of the sample. The material sequenced was PBMCs. These receptor sequences come from a human donor in good health (CMV status not recorded). Some clones in this sample may be carry-over from other donors' samples.

This clonotype has just a few counts. The chain links TRBV7-8 to TRBJ2-1; D remains ambiguous. In germline, CDR1 is SGHVS, CDR2 FQNEAQ. The CDR3 totals 16 residues. V lost 5 bases, J lost 4 bases, and 18 bases lay in between. The CDR3 DNA follows: TGTGCCAGCAGCGGACGACCAGGATCGAGGTACAATGAGCAGTTCTTC. Protein product: CASSGRPGSRYNEQFF.

The chain couples TRBV27 to TRBJ2-7, with TRBD2 as a possible D gene (5 bases). V was cut by 2 bases and J by 0 bases, with 14 bases left in between. CDR1 and CDR2 from the germline V gene are MNHEY and SMNVEV (reference sequence). The CDR3 covers 16 residues. CDR3 DNA sequence: TGTGCCAGCAGTTTACTAGGCGGGCGTCTCTCCTACGAGCAGTACTTC. Its translation: CASSLLGGRLSYEQYF.

This clonotype was counted a few times. The J gene is TRBJ1-5, the V gene TRBV12-3 or TRBV12-4; D gene uncertain. CDR3 length: 16 amino acids. Trimming cost V 6 bases and J 0 bases, with 15 bases left between them. Here the CDR3 reads CASSRLDKASNQPQHF. CDR3 sequence (DNA): TGTGCCAGCAGCCGTCTAGACAAAGCTAGCAATCAGCCCCAGCATTTT.

This clonotype came up once. The rearrangement links TRBV27 to TRBJ2-4, with TRBD1 as a possible D gene (6 bases). With 1 base removed from V and 10 bases from J, the gap between germline ends came to 11 bases. Germline V gene lookup returns CDR1 MNHEY and CDR2 SMNVEV (reference sequence). The CDR3 sequence is 13 residues long. CDR3 bases: TGTGCCAGCAGTTTATGGTCGAGGGGGATTCAGTACTTC. Residues: CASSLWSRGIQYF.

The chain couples TRBV15 to TRBJ2-3, with TRBD1 as a possible D gene (5 bases). The CDR3 is 16 residues long. The germline gives CDR1 LNHNV, CDR2 YYDKDF (reference sequence). Trimming took 3 bases from V and 3 from J, leaving 16 bases between them. CDR3 amino acids: CATSSPEEQGTDTQYF. For the CDR3, the DNA is TGTGCCACCAGCAGCCCCGAGGAGCAGGGTACAGATACGCAGTATTTT. Filled out from reference TRBV15 and TRBJ2-3, the complete variable domain reads DAMVIQNPRYQVTQFGKPVTLSCSQTLNHNVMYWYQQKSSQAPKLLFHYYDKDFNNEADTPDNFQSRRPNTSFCFLDIRSPGLGDTAMYLCATSSPEEQGTDTQYFGPGTRLTVL.

This chain connects TRBV6-2 or TRBV6-3 to TRBJ2-1; 7 nucleotides agree with TRBD1. Germline V gene data show CDR1 as MNHEY and CDR2 as SVGEGT. Germline trimming cut 0 bases from V and 4 bases from J; bases unmatched to any gene: 9. This CDR3 comprises 17 residues. CDR3 protein: CASSYSSWTGRYNEQFF. As DNA, the CDR3 is TGTGCCAGCAGTTACTCCTCCTGGACAGGACGATACAATGAGCAGTTCTTC.

This clonotype showed up many times. The J gene is TRBJ2-1, the V gene TRBV12-3 or TRBV12-4, with D possibly matching TRBD1 (5 bases). CDR3 length equals 15 residues. V was cut by 3 bases and J by 5 bases, with 14 bases left in between. The CDR3 here is CASSFFQGSNNEQFF. CDR3 bases: TGTGCCAGCAGTTTCTTTCAGGGCTCTAACAATGAGCAGTTCTTC.